These 2 T cell receptor beta chains originate from one sample sequenced in a study of blood T cell repertoires in COVID-19. Profiling relied on immunoSEQ multiplex PCR, and the TCRdb table lists in-frame clones only, not all of them. The sample yields 100,000 to 150,000 clones, around 90% seen once. The sequencing sample was made of peripheral blood. These receptors were taken from a woman between 45 and 60 years old with active or convalescent COVID-19.

The J gene is TRBJ2-2, the V gene TRBV12-3 or TRBV12-4, with a possible D match to TRBD1 (5 bases). CDR3 size: 13 residues. The V end lost 3 bases, the J end lost 4 bases, and 6 bases lay between the germline ends. DNA for the CDR3: TGTGCCAGCAGTTTCAGGGCCACCGGGGAGCTGTTTTTT. Protein product: CASSFRATGELFF.

J is TRBJ1-4 and V is TRBV12-3 or TRBV12-4; 7 bases line up with TRBD1. The length of the CDR3 is 13 residues. V lost 5 bases to trimming and J lost 8 bases; unmatched junction nucleotides: 5. CDR3 in amino acids: CASSLYRGEKLFF. CDR3 coding DNA: TGTGCCAGCAGTCTTTACAGGGGCGAAAAACTGTTTTTT.